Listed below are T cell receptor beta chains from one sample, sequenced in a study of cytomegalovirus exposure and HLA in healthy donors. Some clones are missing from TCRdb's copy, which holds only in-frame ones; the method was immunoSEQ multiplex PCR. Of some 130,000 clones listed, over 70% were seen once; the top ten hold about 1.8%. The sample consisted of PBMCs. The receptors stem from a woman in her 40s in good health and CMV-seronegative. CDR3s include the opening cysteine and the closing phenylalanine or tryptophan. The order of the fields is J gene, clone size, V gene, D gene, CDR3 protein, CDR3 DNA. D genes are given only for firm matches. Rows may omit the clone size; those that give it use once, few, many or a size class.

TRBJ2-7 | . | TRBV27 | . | CASGPPGLANEQYF | TGTGCCAGCGGTCCACCGGGGCTAGCGAACGAGCAGTACTTC
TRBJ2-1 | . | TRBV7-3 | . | CASSPHPIRQDNEQFF | TGTGCCAGCAGCCCGCACCCCATAAGACAGGACAATGAGCAGTTCTTC
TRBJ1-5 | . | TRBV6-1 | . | CASTLGAQPQHF | TGTGCCAGCACCTTGGGCGCTCAGCCCCAGCATTTT
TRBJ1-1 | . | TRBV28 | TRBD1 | CASSSGTGLEAFF | TGTGCCAGCAGTTCAGGGACAGGGCTTGAAGCTTTCTTT
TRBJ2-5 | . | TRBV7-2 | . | CASSLVVSETQYF | TGTGCCAGCAGCTTAGTCGTCTCGGAGACCCAGTACTTC
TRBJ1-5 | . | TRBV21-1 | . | CASSKGPLTYSNQPQHF | TGTGCCAGCAGCAAGGGCCCTCTAACGTATAGCAATCAGCCCCAGCATTTT
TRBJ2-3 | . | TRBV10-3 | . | CAISESGGLGTDTQYF | TGTGCCATCAGTGAGTCCGGCGGGTTAGGCACAGATACGCAGTATTTT
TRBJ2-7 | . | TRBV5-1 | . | CASSLQGNPYEQYF | TGCGCCAGCAGCTTACAGGGAAACCCCTACGAGCAGTACTTC
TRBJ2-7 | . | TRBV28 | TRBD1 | CASRGTEVVYEQYF | TGTGCCAGCAGGGGGACAGAGGTTGTCTACGAGCAGTACTTC
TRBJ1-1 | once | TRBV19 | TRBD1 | CASSRQGNTEAFF | TGTGCCAGTAGCAGACAGGGGAACACTGAAGCTTTCTTT
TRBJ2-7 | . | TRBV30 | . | CAWSMRRVYF | TGTGCCTGGAGTATGCGGAGGGTGTACTTC
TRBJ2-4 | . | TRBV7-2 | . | CASSSGAQNSQYF | TGTGCCAGCAGCTCGGGAGCCCAAAACAGTCAGTACTTC
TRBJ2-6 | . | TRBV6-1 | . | CATSDGSGANVLTF | TGTGCCACCTCAGATGGTTCTGGGGCCAACGTCCTGACTTTC
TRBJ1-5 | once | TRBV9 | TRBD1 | CASSVGAGTGDQPQHF | TGTGCCAGCAGCGTAGGGGCCGGGACAGGAGATCAGCCCCAGCATTTT
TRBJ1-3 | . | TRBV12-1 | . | CASSFFLGGVGNTIYF | TGTGCCAGCAGCTTTTTCCTGGGTGGAGTAGGAAACACCATATATTTT
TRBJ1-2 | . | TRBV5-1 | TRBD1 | CASSLEGQGSDGYTF | TGCGCCAGCAGCTTGGAGGGACAGGGTAGCGATGGCTACACCTTC
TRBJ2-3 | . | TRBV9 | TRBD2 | CASSEYGLAGGTDTQYF | TGTGCCAGCAGCGAGTACGGACTAGCGGGGGGCACAGATACGCAGTATTTT
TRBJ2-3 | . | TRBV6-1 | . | CASRRVASTDTQYF | TGTGCCAGCAGGAGGGTGGCAAGCACAGATACGCAGTATTTT
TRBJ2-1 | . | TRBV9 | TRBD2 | CASSEASGSGFGNEQFF | TGTGCCAGCAGCGAGGCTAGCGGGAGTGGGTTTGGCAATGAGCAGTTCTTC
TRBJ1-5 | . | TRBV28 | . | CASSSWESNQPQHF | TGTGCCAGCAGTTCCTGGGAGAGCAATCAGCCCCAGCATTTT
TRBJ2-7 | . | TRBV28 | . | CASSFGLGYEQYF | TGTGCCAGCAGTTTTGGTCTAGGCTACGAGCAGTACTTC
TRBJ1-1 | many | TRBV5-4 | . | CASSLEPGGGLSETFF | TGTGCCAGCAGCTTGGAGCCGGGGGGGGGATTGTCGGAGACTTTCTTT
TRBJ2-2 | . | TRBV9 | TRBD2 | CASSVELAGSTGELFF | TGTGCCAGCAGCGTAGAACTAGCGGGGAGCACCGGGGAGCTGTTTTTT
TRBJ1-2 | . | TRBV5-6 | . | CASSRDTNYGYTF | TGTGCCAGCAGCCGGGACACAAACTATGGCTACACCTTC
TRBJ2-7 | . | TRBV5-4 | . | CASSSGGGSYEQYF | TGTGCCAGCAGTTCGGGGGGCGGTTCCTACGAGCAGTACTTC
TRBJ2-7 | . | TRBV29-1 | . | CSVQESYEQYF | TGCAGCGTTCAGGAATCCTACGAGCAGTACTTC